The sample holds a few counts of the clone carrying this T cell receptor beta chain. The antigen is undetermined. The data are from a study of T cell repertoires in cytomegalovirus infection. Study information: Recently identified HLA-C-restricted CMV epitopes were among the peptides used. Indications of both CMV infection and matching HLA type were provided by public TCR beta signatures.

V was cut by 5 bases and J by 3 bases, with 17 bases left in between. The germline V gene encodes CDR1 SEHNR and CDR2 FQNEAQ (reference sequence). This CDR3 spans 16 amino acids. TCRdb reprocessed the reads with MiXCR, giving one entry per CDR3 protein. The repertoire holds around 900,000 distinct CDR3 sequences, with roughly 31% as singletons. V gene TRBV7-9 combines with J gene TRBJ2-1; D is perhaps TRBD2 (5 bases). The TCR originated in a human donor in good health (CMV status not recorded). Some clones in this sample may be carry-over from other donors' samples. Sequenced here: cultured CD8+ T cells from PBMCs, sampled from culture after CMV antigen stimulation. This chain's CDR3 is CASSPVDYLIYNEQFF. In nucleotides, the CDR3 is TGTGCCAGCAGCCCGGTAGACTACTTAATCTACAATGAGCAGTTCTTC.